This TCR beta chain derives from a study of OX40 agonist ivuxolimab in advanced cancers. Study-wide background: Dose-escalation patients were diagnosed with hepatocellular carcinoma, melanoma, renal cell cancer or head and neck cancer. Patients achieving partial responses numbered three: one hepatocellular carcinoma case and two cutaneous melanoma cases. Study-level points and caveats: At 0.1 to 3.0 mg/kg and by week 6, clonal expansion occurred in CD4+ and CD8+ blood T cells.

Data came from immunoSEQ multiplex PCR; TCRdb stores just in-frame clones and leaves some out. Found here are about 64,000 clones, 75% to 90% of them singletons; the top ten hold approximately 15%. CDR1 and CDR2 (germline): SEHNR, FQNEAQ (reference sequence). V lost 2 bases and J lost 11, with 10 bases in between. The CDR3 loop spans 13 amino acids. Comments on this clone: The antigen is unknown.

Sequences were derived from CD4+ or CD8+ T cells sorted from blood, sampled in a trial of the OX40 agonist ivuxolimab. The chain couples TRBV7-9 to TRBJ1-6; TRBD1 is a possible D gene (6 bases). The receptor was derived from an adult with an advanced solid tumor such as melanoma, head and neck, liver or kidney cancer. The CDR3 DNA reads TGTGCCAGCAGCTTAACACAGGGTGCACCCCTCCACTTT. This translates into CASSLTQGAPLHF.